The next 21 T cell receptor beta chains were all read from a single sample in a study of blood T cell repertoires in COVID-19. The table came from immunoSEQ multiplex PCR; TCRdb's copy has only in-frame clones and leaves some out. There are some 150,000 clones in the sample; 80% to 90% occur only once, and approximately 15% lies in the top ten. The sequencing sample was made of peripheral blood. All receptors come from a woman aged 35 to 49 with acute or convalescent COVID-19.

The chain joins TRBV30 to TRBJ1-6; 8 positions agree with TRBD1. With V trimmed by 3 bases and J by 10 bases, 8 bases remained unmatched. The CDR3 is made up of 14 amino acids. Germline CDR1 and CDR2: GTSNPN and SVGIG (reference sequence). The CDR3 spells CAWSDRGRESPLHF. The CDR3 nucleotides are TGTGCCTGGAGCGACAGGGGACGGGAATCACCCCTCCACTTT.

CDR3 coding DNA: TGTGCCAGTAGTGGCGGGATAGGTCGGCCACAACAAGAGACCCAGTACTTC. It yields the protein CASSGGIGRPQQETQYF. V is TRBV19 and J is TRBJ2-5; maybe TRBD2 (6 bases). The CDR3 totals 17 residues. The V end lost 5 bases, the J end lost 2 bases, and 21 bases lay between the germline ends. Germline CDR1 and CDR2: LNHDA and SQIVND (reference sequence).

This sequence joins TRBV7-9 and TRBJ2-1; D is ambiguous. Per the germline V gene, CDR1 is SEHNR and CDR2 is FQNEAQ (reference sequence). V was pared by 3 bases and J by 4 bases, with 4 bases between. This CDR3 has 12 amino acids. The CDR3 protein is CASSLYYNEQFF. CDR3 DNA: TGTGCCAGCAGCTTGTATTACAATGAGCAGTTCTTC.

This clone has only one observation. This chain links TRBV5-1 with TRBJ2-4; no reliable D call. This CDR3 has 16 residues. Deletions cut 0 bases from V and 0 bases from J, with 10 bases between. Germline V gene sequence: CDR1 SGHRS, CDR2 YFSETQ. The CDR3 bases are TGCGCCAGCAGCTTGGGTGTCGGAGTAGCCAAAAACATTCAGTACTTC. This sequence encodes CASSLGVGVAKNIQYF.

This rearrangement joins TRBV27 to TRBJ1-2; 10 positions agree with TRBD1. The CDR3 loop spans 15 amino acids. Unmatched junction bases numbered 11, after V lost 6 bases and J lost 7 bases. Germline-derived CDR1 and CDR2 are MNHEY and SMNVEV (reference sequence). CDR3 region: CASSSGTGAGFGYTF. The CDR3 coding sequence is TGTGCCAGCAGCTCCGGGACAGGGGCGGGATTTGGCTACACCTTC.

The CDR3 region has the DNA TGTGCCAGCGACTACAGGGGGCCGTTACAGGATTCACCCCTCCACTTT. Its protein is CASDYRGPLQDSPLHF. V is TRBV5-8 and J is TRBJ1-6, with 9 nucleotides matching TRBD1. The ends lost 7 bases at V and 8 bases at J; junction bases unmatched: 13. Germline V gene sequence: CDR1 SGHTS, CDR2 YDEGEE. CDR3 length: 16 amino acids.

The J gene is TRBJ2-7, the V gene TRBV5-1; 8 bases align to TRBD2. Germline values: CDR1 SGHRS, CDR2 YFSETQ. The CDR3 has 16 residues. Trimming took 5 bases from V and 2 from J; bases not matched to a gene: 12. CDR3 amino acids: CASRFGYSGKPYEQYF. CDR3 DNA: TGCGCCAGCAGATTTGGGTATAGCGGGAAACCCTACGAGCAGTACTTC.

This clone has more than one count but fewer than ten. The J gene is TRBJ1-3, the V gene TRBV7-6, with D hard to call. The V end lost 2 bases, the J end lost 0 bases, and 8 bases lay between the germline ends. Germline CDR1 SGHVS, CDR2 FNYEAQ. The CDR3 runs 15 residues. The CDR3 reads CASSLSPGSGNTIYF. The CDR3 nucleotides read TGTGCCAGCAGCTTAAGTCCGGGCTCTGGAAACACCATATATTTT.

V and J are TRBV24-1 and TRBJ2-3; 9 bases match TRBD2. Germline V gene sequence: CDR1 KGHDR, CDR2 SFDVKD. The ends lost 1 base at V and 4 bases at J; junction bases unmatched: 5. The CDR3 spans 16 residues. The CDR3 spells CATSDLLGGRADTQYF. The CDR3 DNA sequence: TGTGCCACCAGTGATTTATTAGGCGGGAGGGCAGATACGCAGTATTTT.

The chain has TRBV2 and TRBJ1-3, with unresolved D. Trimming took 2 bases from V and 4 from J, leaving 9 bases between them. This CDR3 comprises 14 residues. Germline V CDR1 and CDR2: SNHLY, FYNNEI. The CDR3 reads CASSEQQIGNTIYF. In nucleotides, the CDR3 is TGTGCCAGCAGTGAACAACAGATCGGAAACACCATATATTTT.

The chain is built from TRBV6-1 and TRBJ1-4; tentatively, D is TRBD1 (6 bases). The CDR3 spans 14 residues. Trimming removed 1 base at V and 10 bases at J, with 13 bases between. CDR1 MNHNS and CDR2 SASEGT come from the germline V gene. The CDR3 DNA is TGTGCCAGCAGTGAAGGAGACAGGCTACTAAAACTGTTTTTT. This translates into CASSEGDRLLKLFF.

This sequence joins TRBV24-1 and TRBJ2-1, with 8 bases aligning to TRBD1. The CDR3 is made up of 17 amino acids. With 11 bases clipped from V and 4 bases from J, the junction kept 18 bases outside the gene matches. The germline CDR1 and CDR2 sequences are KGHDR and SFDVKD. The CDR3 nucleotides are TGTGCCAGCGGTGCAGGGGGCTGGACAGGGAGTTACAATGAGCAGTTCTTC. Its protein product is CASGAGGWTGSYNEQFF.

V gene TRBV19 combines with J gene TRBJ2-1; a possible D gene is TRBD1 (5 bases). The V end lost 9 bases, the J end lost 7 bases, and 16 bases lay between the germline ends. The CDR3 is made up of 13 amino acids. Per germline, CDR1 LNHDA and CDR2 SQIVND (reference sequence). CDR3 coding DNA: TGTGCCAGCACAGGAGTCCTTAAAAATGAGCAGTTCTTC. This gives the protein CASTGVLKNEQFF.

V and J are TRBV15 and TRBJ1-5; 7 bases match TRBD1. Unmatched junction bases numbered 3, after V lost 7 bases and J lost 0 bases. This CDR3 spans 14 amino acids. The V gene's germline CDR1 is LNHNV and CDR2 YYDKDF (reference sequence). CDR3 nucleotide sequence: TGTGCCACCAACTGGGACAGTAGCAATCAGCCCCAGCATTTT. Translation: CATNWDSSNQPQHF.

J is TRBJ1-2 and V is TRBV2; 7 bases are a match to TRBD1. The V gene's germline CDR1 is SNHLY and CDR2 FYNNEI. The CDR3 is 14 residues long. V lost 3 bases and J lost 4; bases outside the gene matches: 5. This CDR3 reads CASSDYRGIYGYTF. As DNA, the CDR3 is TGTGCCAGCAGTGATTACAGGGGTATCTATGGCTACACCTTC.

V usage is TRBV2 and J usage is TRBJ2-5, with 7 bases fitting TRBD1. The CDR3 covers 15 residues. Per germline, CDR1 SNHLY and CDR2 FYNNEI. Germline trimming cut 0 bases from V and 4 bases from J; bases unmatched to any gene: 5. Here the CDR3 reads CASSEADRPLETQYF. DNA of the CDR3: TGTGCCAGCAGTGAAGCGGACAGGCCCTTAGAGACCCAGTACTTC.

This rearrangement joins TRBV7-6 to TRBJ2-6; TRBD2 matches 9 bases. Germline CDR1 and CDR2: SGHVS and FNYEAQ. V trimming: 1 base; J trimming: 3 bases; junction bases outside the gene matches: 19. The CDR3 covers 22 residues. The CDR3 sequence: CASSLVVRDAGGRADGANVLTF. Here the CDR3 DNA reads TGTGCCAGCAGCTTAGTCGTTAGAGATGCGGGCGGGAGGGCCGATGGGGCCAACGTCCTGACTTTC.

This chain joins TRBV7-3 and TRBJ2-2; D possibly corresponds to TRBD1 (6 bases). V dropped 3 bases and J dropped 6 bases, with 11 bases sitting between them. The CDR3 is 14 amino acids. Per germline, CDR1 SGHTA and CDR2 FQGTGA. The CDR3 DNA follows: TGTGCCAGCAGCTTGGGGTGGGGGCCCGGGGAGCTGTTTTTT. This encodes CASSLGWGPGELFF.

In nucleotides, the CDR3 is TGTGCCAGCAGCTCCACAGGGTCTGGGGCCAACGTCCTGACTTTC. Translating gives CASSSTGSGANVLTF. This rearrangement joins TRBV11-1 to TRBJ2-6; possibly TRBD1 for D (6 bases). V lost 4 bases and J lost 1, with 8 bases in between. This CDR3 is 15 amino acids long. Germline CDR1 is SGHAT and CDR2 is FQDESV (reference sequence).

The V gene is TRBV29-1, the J gene TRBJ1-5; D possibly corresponds to TRBD1 (5 bases). Trimming removed 7 bases at V and 0 bases at J, with 10 bases between. The CDR3 has 13 residues. Germline V CDR1 and CDR2: SQVTM, ANQGSEA. In DNA, the CDR3 is TGCAGCGCCCAGGGTAATAGCAATCAGCCCCAGCATTTT. Translation gives CSAQGNSNQPQHF.

The V gene is TRBV27, the J gene TRBJ1-2; 10 positions agree with TRBD1. V dropped 9 bases and J dropped 2; count of bases not matched to a gene: 9. The length of the CDR3 is 15 residues. Germline V lookup: CDR1 MNHEY, CDR2 SMNVEV (reference sequence). DNA of the CDR3: TGTGCCAGTTATACACCGGGACAGGGGAACTATGGCTACACCTTC. This codes for CASYTPGQGNYGYTF.